This T cell receptor beta chain emerged from a study of cytomegalovirus exposure and HLA in healthy donors. About the study: Earlier results showed roughly 120 million unique TCR beta sequences derived from about 179 million T cells. Study-level points and caveats: Earlier results showed most TCR beta V segments being productive about 87% or about 30% of the time. Highly shared sequence variants in one cluster were likely a sequencing artifact. In vitro experiments confirmed that a few CMV-associated chains were specific for CMV antigens.

Notes on this clone: Antigen specificity is unknown.

The PCR had 60 Vbeta and 13 Jbeta primers. Libraries were prepared by immunoSEQ multiplex PCR; TCRdb keeps only in-frame clonotypes and omits some of them. Counted here are under 150,000 clones, 80% occurring once; the ten biggest clones make up approximately 4%. CDR1 and CDR2 from the germline V gene are KGHSH and LQKENI. The V gene lost 7 bases and the J gene lost 1 base, with 10 bases spanning the gap. This CDR3 is 13 amino acids long. The clonotype comes from a woman aged 35 to 49 in good health and CMV-seronegative. Material for sequencing was PBMCs. The chain joins TRBV18 to TRBJ2-5, with D hard to call. CDR3 coding DNA: TGTGCCAGCTGCATCGGAGTCCAAGAGACCCAGTACTTC. Amino acid sequence: CASCIGVQETQYF. Variable domain in full (rest from reference TRBV18 and TRBJ2-5): NAGVMQNPRHLVRRRGQEARLRCSPMKGHSHVYWYRQLPEEGLKFMVYLQKENIIDESGMPKERFSAEFPKEGPSILRIQQVVRGDSAAYFCASCIGVQETQYFGPGTRLLVL.